Described below is a single T cell receptor (beta chain) sequence and its context. The CDR3 extends over 13 amino acids. V dropped 6 bases and J dropped 12 bases, with 23 bases sitting between them. From germline, CDR1 is DFQATT and CDR2 SNEGSKA (reference sequence). Bulk CD8+ and CD4+ cells came from magnetic negative isolation; CD8+ TEMRA by FACS. The data originate from a study of CD8 T cells in Susac syndrome. Roughly 0.45 to 1 ug RNA was reverse transcribed with random hexamers. TCRdb analysed the immunoSEQ multiplex PCR reads with MiXCR anew, one entry per CDR3 protein. The table includes about 300,000 distinct CDR3 sequences, 70% to 90% detected once.

Sequencing used CD8+ T cells from PBMCs. This TCR came from a human donor with multiple sclerosis. The chain has TRBV20-1 and TRBJ1-2, with D possibly TRBD1 on 5 matching bases. CDR3 sequence (DNA): TGCAGTGCGCGCGGGACCGCTGAGGGCTTTCACACCTTC. This sequence encodes CSARGTAEGFHTF.